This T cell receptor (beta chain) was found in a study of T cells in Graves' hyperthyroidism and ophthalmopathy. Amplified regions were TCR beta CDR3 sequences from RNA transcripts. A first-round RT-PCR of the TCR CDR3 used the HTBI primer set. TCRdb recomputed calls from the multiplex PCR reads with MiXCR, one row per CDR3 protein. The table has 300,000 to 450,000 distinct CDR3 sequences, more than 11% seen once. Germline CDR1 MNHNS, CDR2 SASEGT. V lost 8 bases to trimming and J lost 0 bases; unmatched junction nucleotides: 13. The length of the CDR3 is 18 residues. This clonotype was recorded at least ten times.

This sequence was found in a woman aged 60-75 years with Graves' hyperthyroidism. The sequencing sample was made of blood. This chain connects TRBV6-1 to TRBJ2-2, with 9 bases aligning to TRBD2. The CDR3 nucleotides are TGTGCCAGCCGACGTGTTCCTAGCGGGGATACGAACACCGGGGAGCTGTTTTTT. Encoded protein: CASRRVPSGDTNTGELFF.